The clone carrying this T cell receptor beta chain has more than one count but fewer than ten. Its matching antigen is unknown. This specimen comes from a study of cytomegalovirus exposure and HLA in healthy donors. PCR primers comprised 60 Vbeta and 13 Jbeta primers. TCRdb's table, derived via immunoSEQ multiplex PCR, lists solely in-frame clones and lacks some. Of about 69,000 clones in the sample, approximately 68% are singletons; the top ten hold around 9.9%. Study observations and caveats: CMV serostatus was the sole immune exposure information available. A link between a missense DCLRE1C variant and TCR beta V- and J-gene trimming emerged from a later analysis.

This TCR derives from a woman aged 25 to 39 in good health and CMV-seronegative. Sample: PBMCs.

The CDR3 region has the DNA TGTGCCATCAGTGAGACCATAGCGGGGGAAAACACCGGGGAGCTGTTTTTT. Its protein is CAISETIAGENTGELFF. J is TRBJ2-2 and V is TRBV10-3; 9 bases align to TRBD2. Trimming cost V 2 bases and J 2 bases; bases outside gene matches: 6. The CDR3 sequence is 17 residues long. The germline V gene has CDR1 ENHRY and CDR2 SYGVKD.